The T cell receptor (beta chain) described here comes from a study of early T cells in non-severe SARS-CoV-2 infection. Across the whole study: Whole-blood bulk RNA, unsorted, was sequenced, and chains were unpaired.

This clonotype was detected only a few times. No antigen is known for it. Unique molecular identifiers were attached to individual cDNA molecules. TCRdb processed the 5' RACE reads anew with MiXCR; each CDR3 protein has one entry. The table records some 57,000 distinct CDR3 sequences, 9.3% of them present only once. Study-wide points: Reliance on VDJdb matching favored anti-spike CD8 responses; private and CD4 specificities were missed.

The sample consisted of whole blood. The TCR comes from an adult who was a healthcare worker with PCR-confirmed SARS-CoV-2 infection or an uninfected control (not recorded which).

CDR3 in DNA: TGCGCCAGCAGCGAGACAGCTACCTACGAGCAGTACTTC. Translating gives CASSETATYEQYF. The chain recombines TRBV5-1 with TRBJ2-7; a weak D match, TRBD1 (5 bases). V lost 4 bases, J lost 2 bases, and 10 bases lay in between. Germline CDR1 SGHRS, CDR2 YFSETQ. The CDR3 length is 13 residues.